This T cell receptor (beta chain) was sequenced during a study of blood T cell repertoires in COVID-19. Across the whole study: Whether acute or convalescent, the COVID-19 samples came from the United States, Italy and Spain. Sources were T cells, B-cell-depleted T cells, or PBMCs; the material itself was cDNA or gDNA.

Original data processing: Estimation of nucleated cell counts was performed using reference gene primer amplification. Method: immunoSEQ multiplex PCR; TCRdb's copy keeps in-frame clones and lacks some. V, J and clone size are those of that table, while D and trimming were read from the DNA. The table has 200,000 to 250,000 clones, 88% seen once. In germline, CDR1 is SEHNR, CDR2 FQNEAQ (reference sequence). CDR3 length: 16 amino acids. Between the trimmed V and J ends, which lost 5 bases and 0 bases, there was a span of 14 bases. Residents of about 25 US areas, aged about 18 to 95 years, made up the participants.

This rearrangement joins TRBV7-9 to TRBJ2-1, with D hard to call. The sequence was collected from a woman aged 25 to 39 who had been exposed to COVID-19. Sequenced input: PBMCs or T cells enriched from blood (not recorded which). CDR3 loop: CASSIHSPPSYNEQFF. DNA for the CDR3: TGTGCCAGCAGCATCCACTCTCCACCCTCCTACAATGAGCAGTTCTTC. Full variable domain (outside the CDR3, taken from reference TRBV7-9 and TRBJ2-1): DTGVSQNPRHKITKRGQNVTFRCDPISEHNRLYWYRQTLGQGPEFLTYFQNEAQLEKSRLLSDRFSAERPKGSFSTLEIQRTEQGDSAMYLCASSIHSPPSYNEQFFGPGTRLTVL.